This T cell receptor beta chain originates from a study of tumor-infiltrating lymphocytes in primary liver carcinoma. Study background: These were node-negative, non-metastatic T1-T3 tumors of about 4.2 to 11 cm. Roughly 3.65 to 7.5 million productive TCRbeta reads came from each sample, comparable across tissue types.

Extraction of RNA together with DNA used 20-30 mg of unsorted bulk tissue. This CDR3 spans 15 amino acids. V lost 5 bases and J lost 9; bases outside the gene matches: 12. Germline values: CDR1 MDHEN, CDR2 SYDVKM. Study-wide points: Tumor tissue displayed a significantly greater top-250-clone fraction than blood (p = 0.039). Tumor-adjacent and tumor-blood pairs shared less of their repertoires than tumor region pairs shared.

About this clonotype itself: What it binds is unknown.

A constant-region primer primed TCR beta cDNA synthesis from 500 ng of total RNA. What produced the TCR beta libraries was three nested multiplex PCR rounds using slightly modified ARM-PCR. Both of the initial two PCR rounds ran for 10 cycles and employed TRBV1-TRBV30 forward primers alongside a C-beta reverse primer. TCRdb analysed the multiplex PCR reads with MiXCR anew, one entry per CDR3 protein. The table has around 120,000 distinct CDR3 sequences, approximately 68% seen once; the top ten hold over 6.5%. The chain uses TRBV28 and TRBJ2-1; 8 bases map to TRBD2. This receptor was taken from a woman aged 55-70 years with primary liver carcinoma and hepatitis B virus infection. Input material: tumor-adjacent normal liver tissue. In DNA, the CDR3 is TGTGCCAGCAGTGAGCTAACGGGAGGGGGTGGTGAGCAGTTCTTC. It codes for CASSELTGGGGEQFF.